This T cell receptor beta chain originates from a study of cytomegalovirus exposure and HLA in healthy donors. Overall study results and limits: Earlier analysis found most TCR beta V segments productive about 90% or about 30% of the time. While the bulk of TCR sequences proved rare, some public TCRs turned up in many donors. Researchers reported in a later analysis that common viral pathogens appeared linked to several top clusters.

13 Jbeta primers and 60 Vbeta primers were used for the PCR. Generated by immunoSEQ multiplex PCR, the TCRdb table keeps only in-frame clones and is missing some. Here the sample table reports some 150,000 clones. This CDR3 contains 14 residues. V was cut by 0 bases and J by 2 bases, with 7 bases left in between. The germline gives CDR1 ENHRY, CDR2 SYGVKD. As to this clone: Its antigen is unknown.

Sequencing was carried out using PBMCs. This chain links TRBV10-3 with TRBJ2-5, with D unclear. This receptor was obtained from a man aged 35 to 55 in good health and CMV-seronegative. The CDR3 DNA reads TGTGCCATCAGTGAGTCGGGCAGGCAAGAGACCCAGTACTTC. It is translated as CAISESGRQETQYF.